Given below is one T cell receptor beta chain in context. These data come from a study of cytomegalovirus exposure and HLA in healthy donors. 60 Vbeta and 13 Jbeta primers were used in PCR. Method: immunoSEQ multiplex PCR; TCRdb's copy keeps in-frame clones and lacks some. Found here are about 110,000 clones, 74% of them singletons; the top ten hold roughly 2.6%. The germline V gene has CDR1 SNHLY and CDR2 FYNNEI. This CDR3 contains 13 residues. V lost 6 bases to trimming and J lost 10 bases; unmatched junction nucleotides: 11. The receptor comes from a man aged 45-60 years in good health and CMV-seropositive. Sequenced material: PBMCs. V gene TRBV2 combines with J gene TRBJ1-1; 7 nucleotides match TRBD1. The CDR3 spells CASSGDSISGAFF. CDR3 sequence (DNA): TGTGCCAGCAGCGGGGACAGTATAAGTGGAGCTTTCTTT.